Following are 22 T cell receptor beta chains from one sample sequenced in a study of CD8+ T cells in alopecia areata. RNA was isolated and reverse transcribed to cDNA, the sequencing template. Clones were read by immunoSEQ multiplex PCR, and TCRdb kept only the in-frame ones, dropping some. The sample shows about 90,000 clones, 44% of them seen only once. Documented treatment: oral pan-JAK inhibitor, 5-10 mg twice daily. Specimen: CD8+ T cells sorted from blood, collected at week 24, from a patient treated with tofacitinib. The receptors derive from a human donor with alopecia areata.

The rearrangement links TRBV27 to TRBJ2-5; maybe TRBD1 (6 bases). CDR1 and CDR2 (germline): MNHEY, SMNVEV (reference sequence). The CDR3 length is 15 residues. The V end lost 8 bases, the J end lost 3 bases, and 19 bases lay between the germline ends. The CDR3 coding sequence is TGTGCCAGCTCCTCAGGGGCACAGGGTAAAGAGACCCAGTACTTC. This gives the protein CASSSGAQGKETQYF.

The V and J genes are TRBV7-9 and TRBJ2-7; D unclear. The CDR3 sequence is 16 residues long. Looked up from germline, CDR1 is SEHNR and CDR2 is FQNEAQ (reference sequence). The ends were cut back, 1 base at V and 0 bases at J, with 13 bases in the middle. In DNA form, the CDR3 reads TGTGCCAGCAGCTTAGAACCCCTCACAAACTCCTACGAGCAGTACTTC. It specifies CASSLEPLTNSYEQYF.

This clone is labeled as medium-sized. The rearrangement uses TRBV2 and TRBJ2-7; D could derive from TRBD1 or TRBD2 (5 bases each). CDR3 length: 15 amino acids. The germline V and J ends were trimmed by 3 bases and 4 bases, with 16 bases remaining between them. Germline CDR1 reads SNHLY; CDR2 reads FYNNEI. CDR3 coding DNA: TGTGCCAGCAGTGAGGAAGGGACCGCCCATTACGAGCAGTACTTC. This translates into CASSEEGTAHYEQYF.

This clone was counted between two and nine times. The chain links TRBV7-9 to TRBJ2-7; 7 nucleotides align to TRBD1. The V gene's germline CDR1 is SEHNR and CDR2 FQNEAQ (reference sequence). The V and J ends lost 11 bases and 5 bases, in that order; junction bases with no gene match: 15. CDR3 length: 14 residues. CDR3 in DNA: TGTGCCGGGACCCAGACAGAACAGGGGAACGAGCAGTACTTC. This sequence encodes CAGTQTEQGNEQYF.

This clone was detected a few times. In nucleotides, the CDR3 is TGTGCCAGCAGCCGGGAGGGAAACACTGAAGCTTTCTTT. Protein: CASSREGNTEAFF. The chain combines TRBV9 with TRBJ1-1; D is unresolved. Trimming took off 4 bases at V and 2 bases at J, with 9 bases between the two ends. Germline V gene sequence: CDR1 SGDLS, CDR2 YYNGEE. The CDR3 loop spans 13 amino acids.

The chain carries TRBV4-2 and TRBJ1-2; TRBD1 might be the D (6 bases). The length of the CDR3 is 12 residues. CDR1 and CDR2 from the germline V gene are LGHNA and YNFKEQ. The germline V and J ends were trimmed by 5 bases and 8 bases, with 12 bases remaining between them. The CDR3 sequence is CASSNRDGGYTF. DNA for the CDR3: TGTGCCAGCAGCAACAGGGACGGGGGCTACACCTTC.

This clone has a handful of counts. The chain employs TRBV23-1 and TRBJ2-7; 7 nucleotides line up with TRBD1. TRBV23-1 is recorded as an ORF, its role being uncertain. With V trimmed by 11 bases and J by 2 bases, 9 bases remained unmatched. The CDR3 spans 13 residues. The CDR3 region has the DNA TGCGCCGGAACGGACAGGACCCCCTACGAGCAGTACTTC. Protein sequence: CAGTDRTPYEQYF.

The V gene is TRBV27, the J gene TRBJ1-1, with a possible D match to TRBD1 (5 bases). Between the trimmed V and J ends, which lost 5 bases and 4 bases, there was a span of 17 bases. Germline CDR1 reads MNHEY; CDR2 reads SMNVEV (reference sequence). The CDR3 contains 15 residues. The CDR3 sequence is CASSPHVGVVTEAFF. CDR3 DNA: TGTGCCAGCAGTCCGCATGTGGGGGTGGTCACTGAAGCTTTCTTT.

This clone was seen a few times. V usage is TRBV4-3 and J usage is TRBJ2-5; 8 bases are a match to TRBD2. The tail of the sequence fits TRBJ2-7 better, so the J call may be wrong. CDR1 and CDR2 (germline): LGHNA, YSLEER. The CDR3 is made up of 14 amino acids. CDR3 region: CASSQGTSFYEQYF. For the CDR3, the DNA is TGCGCCAGCAGCCAAGGGACTAGCTTCTACGAGCAGTACTTC.

This clone was counted between two and nine times. The rearrangement uses TRBV7-8 and TRBJ2-7, with 9 bases that match TRBD1. CDR1 SGHVS and CDR2 FQNEAQ come from the germline V gene. V was pared by 5 bases and J by 7 bases, with 15 bases of the junction left unmatched. The CDR3 has 16 amino acids. The DNA of the CDR3 is TGTGCCAGCAGCCCGTCGGAACCACAGGGGGCGTTTGAGCAGTACTTC. It is translated as CASSPSEPQGAFEQYF.

The chain joins TRBV29-1 to TRBJ2-7, with unresolved D. CDR3 length: 13 amino acids. Germline-derived CDR1 and CDR2 are SQVTM and ANQGSEA. The V gene lost 6 bases and the J gene lost 3 bases, with 15 bases spanning the gap. Here the CDR3 DNA reads TGCAGCGTCCGGGTTAGCTTTGGCTACGAGCAGTACTTC. Its protein is CSVRVSFGYEQYF.

The chain couples TRBV7-2 to TRBJ2-2; D ambiguous. Germline CDR1 is SGHTA and CDR2 is FQGNSA. This CDR3 has 11 residues. V was cut by 8 bases and J by 3 bases, with 4 bases left in between. The CDR3 region has the DNA TGTGCCAGCGAATACACCGGGGAGCTGTTTTTT. It codes for CASEYTGELFF.

This clone showed up just a few times. J is TRBJ2-7 and V is TRBV2; D gene uncertain. CDR1 SNHLY and CDR2 FYNNEI come from the germline V gene. CDR3 length: 13 residues. Trimming removed 6 bases at V and 3 bases at J, with 12 bases between. The CDR3, as DNA: TGTGCCAGCAGGGGTGGGGTAAGCTACGAGCAGTACTTC. Translation: CASRGGVSYEQYF.

The rearrangement joins TRBV7-3 to TRBJ1-1; D call uncertain. V lost 1 base and J lost 1, with 10 bases in between. This CDR3 has 15 residues. CDR1 and CDR2 (germline): SGHTA, FQGTGA. CDR3 in DNA: TGTGCCAGCAGCTTAAATGGCGGACCGAACACTGAAGCTTTCTTT. Its protein product is CASSLNGGPNTEAFF.

This clone was detected only a few times. The chain uses TRBV5-1 and TRBJ2-7; maybe TRBD1 (5 bases). V was shortened by 4 bases and J by 6 bases, with 11 bases between the two germline ends. Germline V gene lookup returns CDR1 SGHRS and CDR2 YFSETQ. CDR3 length: 12 amino acids. This chain's CDR3 is CASSPQVGEQYF. The CDR3 coding sequence is TGCGCCAGCAGCCCACAGGTGGGCGAGCAGTACTTC. Looking up the rest from reference TRBV5-1 and TRBJ2-7 gives the full variable domain: KAGVTQTPRYLIKTRGQQVTLSCSPISGHRSVSWYQQTPGQGLQFLFEYFSETQRNKGNFPGRFSGRQFSNSRSEMNVSTLELGDSALYLCASSPQVGEQYFGPGTRLTVT.

V gene TRBV29-1 combines with J gene TRBJ2-1; TRBD2 is a possible D gene (6 bases). V lost 7 bases and J 4 bases, leaving 14 bases between the germline ends. There are 13 residues in the CDR3. Germline V gene lookup returns CDR1 SQVTM and CDR2 ANQGSEA. The CDR3 bases are TGCAGCGCATACAGGACTACGTACAATGAGCAGTTCTTC. This codes for CSAYRTTYNEQFF.

In its sample, this clone ranks as medium-sized. V is TRBV7-2 and J is TRBJ2-3; TRBD1 matches at 7 bases. Germline CDR1 and CDR2: SGHTA and FQGNSA. This CDR3 is built from 14 residues. With 3 bases clipped from V and 6 bases from J, the junction kept 6 bases outside the gene matches. CDR3: CASSLLRGPDTQYF. The CDR3 DNA reads as TGTGCCAGCAGCTTGTTAAGGGGGCCCGATACGCAGTATTTT. Variable domain in full (rest from reference TRBV7-2 and TRBJ2-3): GAGVSQSPSNKVTEKGKDVELRCDPISGHTALYWYRQSLGQGLEFLIYFQGNSAPDKSGLPSDRFSAERTGGSVSTLTIQRTQQEDSAVYLCASSLLRGPDTQYFGPGTRLTVL.

V and J are TRBV30 and TRBJ1-5; D unresolved. V shed 4 bases and J shed 0 bases, with 10 bases lying between them. The CDR3 sequence is 14 residues long. Germline CDR1 GTSNPN, CDR2 SVGIG (reference sequence). The DNA of the CDR3 is TGTGCCTGGACAGACGGACTTAGCAATCAGCCCCAGCATTTT. Its translation is CAWTDGLSNQPQHF.

The table lists this clone with a count of one. The chain couples TRBV7-9 to TRBJ2-1; TRBD2 aligns across 8 bases. The germline gives CDR1 SEHNR, CDR2 FQNEAQ (reference sequence). V dropped 5 bases and J dropped 5; count of bases not matched to a gene: 8. The CDR3 sequence is 15 residues long. The CDR3, as DNA: TGTGCCAGCAGCCCGACCGGGACTAGGGACAATGAGCAGTTCTTC. Translation gives CASSPTGTRDNEQFF.

The V and J genes are TRBV6-1 and TRBJ2-7, with 7 bases aligning to TRBD1. The CDR3 totals 12 residues. Trimming removed 8 bases from V and 1 base from J; junction bases left unmatched: 2. In germline, CDR1 is MNHNS, CDR2 SASEGT. This chain's CDR3 is CASQTGSYEQYF. CDR3 nucleotide sequence: TGTGCCAGCCAGACAGGGTCCTACGAGCAGTACTTC.

The table lists this clone with a few counts. This chain joins TRBV29-1 and TRBJ2-7; a possible D gene is TRBD1 (6 bases). The CDR3 has 13 residues. Germline values: CDR1 SQVTM, CDR2 ANQGSEA. The V gene lost 6 bases and the J gene lost 2 bases, with 14 bases spanning the gap. The CDR3 DNA reads as TGCAGCGTGGAGACAGGTAGACCCTACGAGCAGTACTTC. It translates to CSVETGRPYEQYF.

This clone was detected a few times. CDR3 sequence: CASSPQSLADQETQYF. CDR3 coding DNA: TGTGCCAGCTCACCACAGTCACTAGCGGACCAAGAGACCCAGTACTTC. The chain uses TRBV18 and TRBJ2-5, with 8 bases matching TRBD2. V trimming: 1 base; J trimming: 0 bases; junction bases outside the gene matches: 4. CDR1 KGHSH and CDR2 LQKENI come from the germline V gene. The CDR3 is 16 residues long.